There are a few counts of the clone carrying this T cell receptor beta chain. Antigen specificity is unknown. The time point was: sample taken at primary tumor resection. The sequenced material consisted of unsorted whole RNA from tumor, nontumor lung or frozen PBMC. Samples came from some 71 TRACERx patients with untreated early-stage lung cancer. V lost 6 bases to trimming and J lost 6 bases, with 11 bases between them. The CDR3 length is 13 residues. Looked up from germline, CDR1 is SEHNR and CDR2 is FQNEAQ (reference sequence). The data originate from a study of spatial heterogeneity in lung cancer. Study-wide points: Relative to follow-up, resection was when ubiquitous expanded tumor TCRs appeared more in blood.

Each molecule of TCR cDNA was tagged with one unique molecular identifier. TCRdb fed the 5' RACE reads into MiXCR, producing one record per CDR3 protein. In the table there are 12,000 or so distinct CDR3 sequences, around an eighth of which are singletons. This clonotype originated in a female donor with early-stage non-small cell lung cancer. The V call is TRBV7-9, the J call TRBJ1-4; D gene unclear. The input for sequencing was PBMCs, taken at surgery. DNA for the CDR3: TGTGCCAGCAGACCGGGATCATATGAAAAACTGTTTTTT. Protein sequence: CASRPGSYEKLFF.